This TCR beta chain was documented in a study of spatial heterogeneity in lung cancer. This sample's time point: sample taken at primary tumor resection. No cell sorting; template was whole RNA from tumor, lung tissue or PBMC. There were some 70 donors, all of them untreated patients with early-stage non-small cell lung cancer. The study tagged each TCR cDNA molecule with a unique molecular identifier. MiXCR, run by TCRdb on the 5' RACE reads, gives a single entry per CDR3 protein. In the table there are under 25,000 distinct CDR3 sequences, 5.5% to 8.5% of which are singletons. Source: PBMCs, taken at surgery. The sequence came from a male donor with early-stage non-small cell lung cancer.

The chain's CDR3 is CASSYSRRGDEQFF. As DNA, the CDR3 is TGTGCCAGCAGTTACTCGAGGAGGGGGGATGAGCAGTTCTTC. V and J are TRBV6-6 and TRBJ2-1, with D perhaps given as TRBD1 or TRBD2 (6 bases each). V lost 0 bases to trimming and J lost 8 bases, with 11 bases between them. The CDR3 has 14 amino acids. Looked up from germline, CDR1 is MNHNY and CDR2 is SVGAGI (reference sequence).